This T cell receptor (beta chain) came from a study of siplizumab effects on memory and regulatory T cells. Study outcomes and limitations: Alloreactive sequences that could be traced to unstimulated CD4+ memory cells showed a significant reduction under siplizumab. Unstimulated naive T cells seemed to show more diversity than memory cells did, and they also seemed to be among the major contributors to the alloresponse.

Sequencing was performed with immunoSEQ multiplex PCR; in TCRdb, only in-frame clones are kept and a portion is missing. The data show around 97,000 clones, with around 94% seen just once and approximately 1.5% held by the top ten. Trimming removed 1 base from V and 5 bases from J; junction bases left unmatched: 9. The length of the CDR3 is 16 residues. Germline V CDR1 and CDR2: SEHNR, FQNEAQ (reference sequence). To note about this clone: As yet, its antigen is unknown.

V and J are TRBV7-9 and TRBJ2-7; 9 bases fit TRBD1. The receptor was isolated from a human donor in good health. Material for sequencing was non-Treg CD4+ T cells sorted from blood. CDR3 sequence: CASSLGGTGPKNEQYF. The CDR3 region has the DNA TGTGCCAGCAGCTTAGGGGGGACAGGGCCCAAGAACGAGCAGTACTTC.